The present TCR beta chain was sequenced within a study of cytomegalovirus exposure and HLA in healthy donors. Overall study context: Per a later analysis, the roughly 680 first-cohort and over 90 validation repertoires shared one platform.

Points from the study as a whole: It was found in a later analysis that first-cohort TCR clusters tended to co-occur in the approximately 130 validation repertoires. Researchers counted some 150 TCR beta chains as cytomegalovirus-associated.

In the case of this clone: Its antigen remains unidentified.

Germline-derived CDR1 and CDR2 are LGHNA and YSLEER. V shed 3 bases and J shed 7 bases, with 6 bases lying between them. The CDR3 runs 12 residues. The data were produced by immunoSEQ multiplex PCR, yet TCRdb's version contains in-frame clones alone and is incomplete. The profile shows 150,000 to 200,000 clones, approximately 96% of them singletons. The donors were members of the roughly 120-subject validation cohort (separate from the approximately 670-subject first cohort). The sequenced sample consisted of PBMCs. This TCR was sampled from a woman aged 18-29 years in good health and CMV-seronegative. The rearrangement links TRBV4-3 to TRBJ2-2; unclear D gene. The CDR3 is CASSQRVGELFF. Here the CDR3 DNA reads TGCGCCAGCAGCCAGCGAGTCGGGGAGCTGTTTTTT.